The next 24 T cell receptor beta chains were all read from a single sample in a study of blood T cell repertoires in COVID-19. Measured with immunoSEQ multiplex PCR; TCRdb has only the in-frame clones, and not every one. The top ten clones hold around 3.4% of a sample with roughly 140,000 clones, about four fifths of them seen once. The specimen sequenced was peripheral blood. The receptor set was obtained from a man between 70 and 80 years old who had recovered from COVID-19.

The V and J genes are TRBV6-6 and TRBJ1-1; D might be TRBD1 (6 bases). Trimming removed 5 bases from V and 1 base from J, with 20 bases in between. CDR1 MNHNY and CDR2 SVGAGI come from the germline V gene (reference sequence). The CDR3 contains 17 residues. The CDR3: CASSRTNWEGENTEAFF. The DNA of the CDR3 is TGTGCCAGCAGTCGAACTAATTGGGAGGGGGAGAACACTGAAGCTTTCTTT.

The chain uses TRBV5-4 and TRBJ2-1; 13 bases align to TRBD2. The CDR3 spans 16 residues. In germline, CDR1 is SGHNT, CDR2 YYREEE (reference sequence). With 5 bases clipped from V and 9 bases from J, the junction kept 11 bases outside the gene matches. The CDR3 coding sequence is TGTGCCAGCAGAGAAGGGACTAGCGGGACCGGCGGTGAGCAGTTCTTC. Residues: CASREGTSGTGGEQFF.

The chain is built from TRBV27 and TRBJ1-6; the D is unclear. The CDR3 consists of 15 residues. Trimming pared 3 bases from V and 2 bases from J, leaving 8 bases between. Germline V gives CDR1 MNHEY, CDR2 SMNVEV (reference sequence). The CDR3 nucleotides are TGTGCCAGCAGTTTTATATTTCCCTATAATTCACCCCTCCACTTT. Amino acid sequence: CASSFIFPYNSPLHF.

J is TRBJ2-3 and V is TRBV5-1; the D gene is possibly TRBD2 (6 bases). V was pared by 0 bases and J by 5 bases, with 13 bases between. The CDR3 is made up of 15 amino acids. In germline, CDR1 is SGHRS, CDR2 YFSETQ. The CDR3 DNA sequence: TGCGCCAGCAGCTTGGATGGTGGGGGGTTAGATACGCAGTATTTT. Its translation is CASSLDGGGLDTQYF. The complete variable domain, with remaining parts taken from reference TRBV5-1 and TRBJ2-3, reads KAGVTQTPRYLIKTRGQQVTLSCSPISGHRSVSWYQQTPGQGLQFLFEYFSETQRNKGNFPGRFSGRQFSNSRSEMNVSTLELGDSALYLCASSLDGGGLDTQYFGPGTRLTVL.

This clone was seen just once. This sequence joins TRBV6-6 and TRBJ1-4; TRBD1 is a possible D gene (6 bases). The germline V gene has CDR1 MNHNY and CDR2 SVGAGI (reference sequence). This CDR3 has 15 amino acids. Trimming stripped 2 bases from V and 4 bases from J, with 11 bases between. The CDR3 protein is CASSYNQGLNEKLFF. CDR3 bases: TGTGCCAGCAGTTACAATCAGGGGCTTAATGAAAAACTGTTTTTT.

V and J are TRBV5-1 and TRBJ2-1; D might be TRBD1 (6 bases). The CDR3 length is 13 residues. V was cut by 6 bases and J by 8 bases, with 15 bases left in between. Germline-derived CDR1 and CDR2 are SGHRS and YFSETQ. CDR3 region: CASKRQGSDEQFF. The CDR3, as DNA: TGCGCCAGCAAGAGGCAGGGGAGCGATGAGCAGTTCTTC.

This chain links TRBV5-1 with TRBJ2-2; TRBD2 agrees at 12 bases. Trimming removed 3 bases from V and 4 bases from J; junction bases left unmatched: 7. Germline V CDR1 and CDR2: SGHRS, YFSETQ. This CDR3 spans 17 amino acids. CDR3 loop: CASSSLTSGSFTGELFF. CDR3 DNA sequence: TGCGCCAGCAGCTCTCTGACTAGCGGGAGTTTCACCGGGGAGCTGTTTTTT. Combining the CDR3 with reference TRBV5-1 and TRBJ2-2 gives the whole variable domain KAGVTQTPRYLIKTRGQQVTLSCSPISGHRSVSWYQQTPGQGLQFLFEYFSETQRNKGNFPGRFSGRQFSNSRSEMNVSTLELGDSALYLCASSSLTSGSFTGELFFGEGSRLTVL.

The genes are TRBV11-2 and TRBJ1-1; D may be TRBD1 (6 bases). V was clipped by 2 bases and J by 2 bases, with 9 bases between them. In germline, CDR1 is SGHAT, CDR2 FQNNGV. CDR3 length: 14 residues. The CDR3 here is CASSLTRGNTEAFF. The DNA of the CDR3 is TGTGCCAGCAGCTTAACCAGGGGAAACACTGAAGCTTTCTTT.

The rearrangement links TRBV6-2 or TRBV6-3 to TRBJ1-5, with TRBD1 as a possible D gene (6 bases). V dropped 1 base and J dropped 7 bases, with 11 bases sitting between them. This CDR3 contains 14 residues. Germline CDR1 is MNHEY and CDR2 is SVGEGT. This CDR3 is CASSYWQGNQPQHF. CDR3 sequence (DNA): TGTGCCAGCAGTTACTGGCAGGGGAACCAGCCCCAGCATTTT.

There are a few counts of this clone. The chain carries TRBV19 and TRBJ2-1; 8 nucleotides line up with TRBD1. From germline, CDR1 is LNHDA and CDR2 SQIVND (reference sequence). The CDR3 has 15 residues. Losses at the gene ends were 10 bases for V and 6 bases for J; bases not matched to a gene: 14. CDR3: CATSISFGQGNEQFF. CDR3 coding DNA: TGTGCCACCTCCATCTCCTTCGGACAGGGCAATGAGCAGTTCTTC.

The rearrangement joins TRBV7-6 to TRBJ2-2; the D gene is possibly TRBD1 (5 bases). CDR1 is SGHVS, CDR2 FNYEAQ, per germline. V was shortened by 4 bases and J by 6 bases, with 18 bases between the two germline ends. The CDR3 contains 16 residues. CDR3 residues: CASSYNEQGMAGELFF. The DNA of the CDR3 is TGTGCCAGCAGCTACAATGAGCAGGGAATGGCCGGGGAGCTGTTTTTT.

The J gene is TRBJ2-7, the V gene TRBV6-1, with 8 bases identical to TRBD1. This CDR3 is built from 16 residues. V lost 3 bases to trimming and J lost 5 bases; unmatched junction nucleotides: 12. CDR1 and CDR2 from the germline V gene are MNHNS and SASEGT. The CDR3 nucleotides are TGTGCCAGCAGTGACCTCTTGACAGGGGTGGTAAACGAGCAGTACTTC. Encoded protein: CASSDLLTGVVNEQYF.

This clone has just one count. This chain connects TRBV3-1 (or the pseudogene TRBV3-2) to TRBJ2-2; D is unresolved. CDR1 LGHDT and CDR2 YNNKEL come from the germline V gene (reference sequence). The CDR3 runs to 13 residues. V shed 2 bases and J shed 7 bases, with 8 bases lying between them. DNA for the CDR3: TGTGCCAGCAGCCAATCTCGGTACGGGGAGCTGTTTTTT. It translates to CASSQSRYGELFF.

This clone was detected only a few times. Because the CDR3 is missing its conserved closing phenylalanine or tryptophan, this is likely a read error. The DNA is left out, because the CDR3 cannot be placed on it with certainty; the CDR3 is given as TCRdb lists it. The rearrangement joins TRBV5-4 to TRBJ2-7; TRBD2 was called by the table and not checked on the DNA. CDR1 and CDR2 from the germline V gene are SGHNT and YYREEE (reference sequence). From its first to its last residue, the CDR3 has 11 amino acids. CDR3 in amino acids: CASSLCGTSDR.

This clone was counted once. The rearrangement links TRBV7-2 to TRBJ2-7; TRBD2 agrees at 7 bases. V trimming: 1 base; J trimming: 4 bases; junction bases outside the gene matches: 4. The CDR3 contains 14 residues. The germline gives CDR1 SGHTA, CDR2 FQGNSA. In nucleotides, the CDR3 is TGTGCCAGCAGCTTAGGCGGGAGTGGATACGAGCAGTACTTC. Its translation is CASSLGGSGYEQYF.

This clone was observed a single time. The chain employs TRBV5-4 and TRBJ1-2, with TRBD1 matching over 7 bases. CDR1 and CDR2 (germline): SGHNT, YYREEE (reference sequence). The CDR3 has 15 amino acids. Trimming at V came to 4 bases and at J to 6 bases, leaving 12 bases not matched to a gene. CDR3 in amino acids: CASSRIPDRLDGYTF. The CDR3 nucleotides read TGTGCCAGCAGCCGAATACCGGACAGGTTGGATGGCTACACCTTC. The full variable domain, rest sourced from reference TRBV5-4 and TRBJ1-2, is ETGVTQSPTHLIKTRGQQVTLRCSSQSGHNTVSWYQQALGQGPQFIFQYYREEENGRGNFPPRFSGLQFPNYSSELNVNALELDDSALYLCASSRIPDRLDGYTFGSGTRLTVV.

V gene TRBV7-9 combines with J gene TRBJ2-5, with 12 nucleotides matching TRBD2. The CDR3 has 14 amino acids. The germline gives CDR1 SEHNR, CDR2 FQNEAQ (reference sequence). V trimming: 5 bases; J trimming: 7 bases; junction bases outside the gene matches: 5. The CDR3, as DNA: TGTGCCAGCAGCCCAGCACTAGCGGGGGGGACCCAGTACTTC. It yields the protein CASSPALAGGTQYF.

This clone was detected a few times. J is TRBJ2-1 and V is TRBV3-1 (or the pseudogene TRBV3-2); the D gene is possibly TRBD1 (5 bases). The ends were cut back, 4 bases at V and 6 bases at J, with 19 bases in the middle. The CDR3 totals 16 residues. Germline lookup yields CDR1 LGHDT and CDR2 YNNKEL (reference sequence). The CDR3 region is CASSPSKTLGRNEQFF. CDR3 in DNA: TGTGCCAGCAGCCCCTCTAAGACATTGGGGCGCAATGAGCAGTTCTTC.

The V call is TRBV29-1, the J call TRBJ1-4; D is ambiguous. The V gene lost 5 bases and the J gene lost 4 bases, with 5 bases spanning the gap. The CDR3 is 11 residues long. Germline lookup yields CDR1 SQVTM and CDR2 ANQGSEA. CDR3 amino acids: CSVSHNEKLFF. For the CDR3, the DNA is TGCAGCGTTAGCCATAATGAAAAACTGTTTTTT.

This clone was recorded once. This CDR3 is CASSDLKLLHF. The CDR3 DNA is TGTGCCAGCAGTGATCTCAAGCTGCTCCACTTT. The genes are TRBV2 and TRBJ1-6; D remains unclear. CDR1 is SNHLY, CDR2 FYNNEI, per germline. V was pared by 3 bases and J by 16 bases, with 10 bases between. The CDR3 spans 11 residues.

V is TRBV15 and J is TRBJ2-3; maybe TRBD2 (6 bases). This CDR3 is built from 14 residues. The ends were cut back, 1 base at V and 3 bases at J, with 8 bases in the middle. Germline V gene data show CDR1 as LNHNV and CDR2 as YYDKDF (reference sequence). The CDR3 region has the DNA TGTGCCACCAGCAGAGGGGGGGAAACAGATACGCAGTATTTT. It specifies CATSRGGETDTQYF.

This rearrangement joins TRBV18 to TRBJ1-3; 7 positions match TRBD1. Germline CDR1 and CDR2: KGHSH and LQKENI. There are 16 residues in the CDR3. V lost 4 bases to trimming and J lost 0 bases; unmatched junction nucleotides: 6. The CDR3 sequence is CASSHGTADSGNTIYF. The CDR3 DNA follows: TGTGCCAGCTCACACGGGACAGCCGACTCTGGAAACACCATATATTTT.

The chain carries TRBV10-2 and TRBJ2-7, with 10 bases identical to TRBD1. Per germline, CDR1 WSHSY and CDR2 SAAADI. There are 15 residues in the CDR3. The ends lost 2 bases at V and 3 bases at J; junction bases unmatched: 4. CDR3 residues: CASSERDRGFYEQYF. For the CDR3, the DNA is TGCGCCAGCAGTGAGCGGGACAGGGGATTCTACGAGCAGTACTTC.

The rearrangement uses TRBV27 and TRBJ2-7; maybe TRBD2 (5 bases). The CDR3 runs 12 residues. Trimming removed 8 bases at V and 8 bases at J, with 16 bases between. Germline-derived CDR1 and CDR2 are MNHEY and SMNVEV (reference sequence). CDR3 in DNA: TGTGCCAGCGCAGAAAACACGGGGAAGCAGTACTTC. Protein sequence: CASAENTGKQYF.